These T cell receptor beta chains were read from a single sample in a study of cytomegalovirus exposure and HLA in healthy donors. Assay: immunoSEQ multiplex PCR; the TCRdb copy retains only in-frame clones and omits some. Of more than 250,000 clones in the sample, roughly 90% were seen once. The source material was PBMCs. The receptors come from a woman between 18 and 30 years old in good health and CMV-seronegative. Each CDR3 is given with its conserved first and last residue. The order of the fields is clone size, D gene, J gene, V gene, CDR3 protein. D genes are given only for firm matches. Clone size is shown for a subset of rows, as once, few, many or a class of expanded clone.

size: -
D: TRBD1
J: TRBJ1-2
V: TRBV5-4
CDR3: CASSLRTGGYTF

size: -
D: TRBD1
J: TRBJ2-7
V: TRBV5-6
CDR3: CASSLLTGGKNEQYF

size: -
D: -
J: TRBJ1-1
V: TRBV9
CDR3: CASSAEPQFSYTEAFF

size: -
D: TRBD1
J: TRBJ1-1
V: TRBV18
CDR3: CASSAGQENTEAFF

size: -
D: -
J: TRBJ1-1
V: TRBV30
CDR3: CAWSPLNTEAFF

size: -
D: TRBD1
J: TRBJ1-5
V: TRBV2
CDR3: CASSGDSYQPQHF

size: -
D: -
J: TRBJ2-7
V: TRBV7-8
CDR3: CASGAGTLTYEQYF

size: -
D: TRBD1
J: TRBJ1-6
V: TRBV7-9
CDR3: CSSSPGTGDVRPLHF

size: -
D: TRBD1
J: TRBJ1-5
V: TRBV19
CDR3: CATQGEYSNQPQHF

size: -
D: -
J: TRBJ2-2
V: TRBV7-8
CDR3: CASSLGWRTGELFF

size: -
D: -
J: TRBJ1-5
V: TRBV19
CDR3: CASSIVVYSNQPQHF

size: -
D: TRBD2
J: TRBJ2-7
V: TRBV15
CDR3: CATRTLGGGPYEQYF

size: -
D: -
J: TRBJ1-4
V: TRBV4-1
CDR3: CASSQRGTPGDEKLFF

size: -
D: -
J: TRBJ1-2
V: TRBV19
CDR3: CASTPGGVGYGYTF

size: -
D: -
J: TRBJ2-3
V: TRBV15
CDR3: CATSRLGHASTDTQYF

size: -
D: -
J: TRBJ1-2
V: TRBV6-5
CDR3: CASSYLPRHGYTF

size: -
D: TRBD2
J: TRBJ2-3
V: TRBV9
CDR3: CASSGMRGGIHTQYF

size: -
D: TRBD1
J: TRBJ1-3
V: TRBV28
CDR3: CASSPLTGFSGNTIYF

size: few
D: -
J: TRBJ2-7
V: TRBV4-2
CDR3: CASSQVLQRRYEQYF

size: once
D: -
J: TRBJ2-1
V: TRBV2
CDR3: CASSVGGEQFF

size: once
D: -
J: TRBJ2-7
V: TRBV7-9
CDR3: CASHPAGISSYEQYF

size: -
D: -
J: TRBJ1-5
V: TRBV6-9
CDR3: CASSYSLLSVNQPQHF

size: -
D: -
J: TRBJ2-1
V: TRBV5-4
CDR3: CASSFPSRPRGLDEQFF

size: few
D: TRBD2
J: TRBJ2-7
V: TRBV7-3
CDR3: CASSLIPVLAGDDEQYF

size: -
D: TRBD1
J: TRBJ2-1
V: TRBV30
CDR3: CAWSVRTGLYNEQFF

size: once
D: -
J: TRBJ1-1
V: TRBV20-1
CDR3: CSATQAGEAFF

size: once
D: -
J: TRBJ1-5
V: TRBV27
CDR3: CASREREGKPQHF

size: -
D: TRBD1
J: TRBJ2-2
V: TRBV29-1
CDR3: CSVEDFTGQGSGELFF

size: -
D: TRBD1
J: TRBJ1-1
V: TRBV2
CDR3: CASSETGGVVNTEAFF

size: -
D: TRBD2
J: TRBJ2-5
V: TRBV5-6
CDR3: CASSSRLAGRETQYF

size: -
D: -
J: TRBJ1-2
V: TRBV29-1
CDR3: CSTETGINGYTF

size: -
D: -
J: TRBJ1-2
V: TRBV27
CDR3: CASSFLQPGRTGYTF

size: -
D: -
J: TRBJ2-2
V: TRBV18
CDR3: CASSPDLGQFGELFF

size: -
D: TRBD1
J: TRBJ1-1
V: TRBV6-5
CDR3: CASSSGAGTGRFAFF

size: once
D: -
J: TRBJ2-2
V: TRBV10-3
CDR3: CASSIQGNANTGELFF

size: -
D: TRBD1
J: TRBJ1-2
V: TRBV6-4
CDR3: CASSPTGVGNYGYTF

size: -
D: -
J: TRBJ2-3
V: TRBV14
CDR3: CASSRGNTADTQYF

size: -
D: -
J: TRBJ2-7
V: TRBV18
CDR3: CASSLGQIDYEQYF

size: -
D: -
J: TRBJ1-5
V: TRBV7-9
CDR3: CASSPAGSNQPQHF

size: once
D: -
J: TRBJ2-6
V: TRBV28
CDR3: CASRAGTPFSGANVLTF

size: once
D: -
J: TRBJ1-2
V: TRBV6-5
CDR3: CASSDRLDGYTF